This T cell receptor (beta chain) was retrieved from a study of immune evolution from preneoplasia to lung adenocarcinoma. Study-wide results and limits: Normal lung had highest clonality; later lesions appeared denser, more diverse. Normal lung had the highest top T cell clone frequencies.

TCRdb keeps only in-frame clones here, not all; method: immunoSEQ multiplex PCR. The table has about 7,200 clones, 65% to 85% seen once. In regard to this clone: Its target is not known.

H&E slides confirmed each diagnosis, reviewed by two pathologists independently. The V segment lost 7 bases and the J segment 6 bases; nucleotides outside the gene matches: 5. This CDR3 contains 14 residues. Germline V lookup: CDR1 MNHNS, CDR2 SASEGT. The sample consisted of FFPE adjacent normal lung tissue. The chain couples TRBV6-1 to TRBJ2-2; 10 bases match TRBD2. The TCR originated in a person between 65 and 79 years old with lung adenocarcinoma. CDR3 protein: CASIWTSGSGELFF. CDR3 DNA sequence: TGTGCCAGCATTTGGACTAGCGGATCCGGGGAGCTGTTTTTT.